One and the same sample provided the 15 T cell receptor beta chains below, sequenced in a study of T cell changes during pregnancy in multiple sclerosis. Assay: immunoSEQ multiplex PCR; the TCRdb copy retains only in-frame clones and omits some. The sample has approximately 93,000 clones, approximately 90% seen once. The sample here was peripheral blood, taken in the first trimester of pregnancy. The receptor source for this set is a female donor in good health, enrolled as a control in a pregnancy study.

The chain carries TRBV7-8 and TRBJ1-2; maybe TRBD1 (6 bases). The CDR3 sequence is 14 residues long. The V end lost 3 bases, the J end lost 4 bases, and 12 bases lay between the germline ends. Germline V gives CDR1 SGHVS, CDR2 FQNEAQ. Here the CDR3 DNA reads TGTGCCAGCAGCTTCGGACAGTTTGGCTATGGCTACACCTTC. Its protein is CASSFGQFGYGYTF.

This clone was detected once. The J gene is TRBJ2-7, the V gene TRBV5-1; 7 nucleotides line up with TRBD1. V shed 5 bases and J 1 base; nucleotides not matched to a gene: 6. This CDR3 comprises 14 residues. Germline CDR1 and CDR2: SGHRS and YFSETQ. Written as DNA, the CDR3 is TGCGCCAGCAGTCGCCGGGACAGATCCTACGAGCAGTACTTC. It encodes CASSRRDRSYEQYF.

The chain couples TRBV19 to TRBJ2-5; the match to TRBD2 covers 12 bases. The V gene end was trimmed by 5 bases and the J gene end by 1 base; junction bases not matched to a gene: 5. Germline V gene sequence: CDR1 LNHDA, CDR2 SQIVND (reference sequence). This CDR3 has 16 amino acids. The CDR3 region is CASSSTSGGPQETQYF. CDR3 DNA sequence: TGTGCCAGTAGTTCGACTAGCGGGGGCCCCCAAGAGACCCAGTACTTC.

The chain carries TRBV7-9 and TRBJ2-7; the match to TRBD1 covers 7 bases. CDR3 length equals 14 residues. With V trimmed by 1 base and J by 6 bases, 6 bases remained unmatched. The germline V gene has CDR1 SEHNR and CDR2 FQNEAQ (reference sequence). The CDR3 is CASSLGQGGREQYF. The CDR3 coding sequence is TGTGCCAGCAGCTTAGGACAGGGCGGTCGCGAGCAGTACTTC.

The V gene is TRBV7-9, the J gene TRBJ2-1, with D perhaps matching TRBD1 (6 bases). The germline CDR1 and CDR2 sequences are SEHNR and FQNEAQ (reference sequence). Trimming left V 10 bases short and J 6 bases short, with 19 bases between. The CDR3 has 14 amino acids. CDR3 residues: CATDRDTLFNEQFF. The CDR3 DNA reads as TGTGCCACCGACCGGGACACTCTCTTCAATGAGCAGTTCTTC.

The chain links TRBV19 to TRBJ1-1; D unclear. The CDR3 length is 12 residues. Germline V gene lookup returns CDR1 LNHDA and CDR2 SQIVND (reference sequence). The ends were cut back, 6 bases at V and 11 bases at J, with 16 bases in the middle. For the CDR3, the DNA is TGTGCCAGTAGCGGAGGAGGACGTTGGGCTTTCTTT. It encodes CASSGGGRWAFF.

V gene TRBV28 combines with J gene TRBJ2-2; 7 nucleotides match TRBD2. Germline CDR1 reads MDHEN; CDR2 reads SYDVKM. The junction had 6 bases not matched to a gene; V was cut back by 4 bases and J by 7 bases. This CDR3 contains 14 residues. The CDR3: CASSSGGSGGELFF. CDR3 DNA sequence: TGTGCCAGCAGTTCCGGGGGGTCTGGCGGGGAGCTGTTTTTT.

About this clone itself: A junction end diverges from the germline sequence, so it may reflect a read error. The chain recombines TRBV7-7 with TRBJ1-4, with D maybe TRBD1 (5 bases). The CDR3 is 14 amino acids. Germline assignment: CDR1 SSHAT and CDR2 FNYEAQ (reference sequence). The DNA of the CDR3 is TGTGCTAGCACCCCCCTCCCACAGGACGAAAAACTGTTTTTT. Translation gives CASTPLPQDEKLFF. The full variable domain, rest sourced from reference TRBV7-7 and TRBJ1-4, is GAGVSQSPRYKVTKRGQDVTLRCDPISSHATLYWYQQALGQGPEFLTYFNYEAQPDKSGLPSDRFSAERPEGSISTLTIQRTEQRDSAMYRCASTPLPQDEKLFFGSGTQLSVL.

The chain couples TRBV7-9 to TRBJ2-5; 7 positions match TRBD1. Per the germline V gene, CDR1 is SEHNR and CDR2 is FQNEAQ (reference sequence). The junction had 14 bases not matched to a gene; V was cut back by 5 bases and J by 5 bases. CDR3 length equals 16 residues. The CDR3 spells CASSTRDRPLQETQYF. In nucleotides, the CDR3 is TGTGCCAGCAGCACTCGGGACAGACCCCTGCAGGAGACCCAGTACTTC. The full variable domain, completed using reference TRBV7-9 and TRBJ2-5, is DTGVSQNPRHKITKRGQNVTFRCDPISEHNRLYWYRQTLGQGPEFLTYFQNEAQLEKSRLLSDRFSAERPKGSFSTLEIQRTEQGDSAMYLCASSTRDRPLQETQYFGPGTRLLVL.

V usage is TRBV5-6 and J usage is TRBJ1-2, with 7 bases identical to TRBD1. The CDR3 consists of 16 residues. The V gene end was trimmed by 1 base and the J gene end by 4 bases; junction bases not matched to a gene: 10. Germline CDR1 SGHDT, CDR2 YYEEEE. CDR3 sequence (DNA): TGTGCCAGCAGCTTGACAGGGGCGCAATATTTCTATGGCTACACCTTC. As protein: CASSLTGAQYFYGYTF.

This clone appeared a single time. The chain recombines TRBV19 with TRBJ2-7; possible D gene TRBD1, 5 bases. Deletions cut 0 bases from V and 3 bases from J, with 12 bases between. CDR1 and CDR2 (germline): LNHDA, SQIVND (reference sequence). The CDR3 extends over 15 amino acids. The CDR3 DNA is TGTGCCAGTAGTATAGACCTACCAGGGAACTACGAGCAGTACTTC. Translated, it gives CASSIDLPGNYEQYF. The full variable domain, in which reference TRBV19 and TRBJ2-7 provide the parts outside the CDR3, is DGGITQSPKYLFRKEGQNVTLSCEQNLNHDAMYWYRQDPGQGLRLIYYSQIVNDFQKGDIAEGYSVSREKKESFPLTVTSAQKNPTAFYLCASSIDLPGNYEQYFGPGTRLTVT.

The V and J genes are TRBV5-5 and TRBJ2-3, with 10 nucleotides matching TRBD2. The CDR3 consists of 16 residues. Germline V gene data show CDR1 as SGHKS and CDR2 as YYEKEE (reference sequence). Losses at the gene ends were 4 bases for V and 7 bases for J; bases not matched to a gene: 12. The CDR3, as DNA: TGTGCCAGCAGCCCCCTATCTAGCGGGGGTATGAATACGCAGTATTTT. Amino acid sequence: CASSPLSSGGMNTQYF. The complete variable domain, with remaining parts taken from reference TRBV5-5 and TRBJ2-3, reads DAGVTQSPTHLIKTRGQQVTLRCSPISGHKSVSWYQQVLGQGPQFIFQYYEKEERGRGNFPDRFSARQFPNYSSELNVNALLLGDSALYLCASSPLSSGGMNTQYFGPGTRLTVL.

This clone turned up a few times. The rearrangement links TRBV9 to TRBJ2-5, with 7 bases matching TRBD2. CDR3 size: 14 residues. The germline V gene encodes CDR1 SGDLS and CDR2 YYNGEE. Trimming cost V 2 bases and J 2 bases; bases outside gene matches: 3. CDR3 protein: CASSVGEGQETQYF. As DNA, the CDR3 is TGTGCCAGCAGCGTTGGGGAGGGGCAAGAGACCCAGTACTTC.

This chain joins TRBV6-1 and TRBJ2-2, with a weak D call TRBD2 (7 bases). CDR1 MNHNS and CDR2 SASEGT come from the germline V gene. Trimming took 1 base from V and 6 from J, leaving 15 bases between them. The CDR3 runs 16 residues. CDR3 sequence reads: CASSEVLGGGAGELFF. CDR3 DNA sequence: TGTGCCAGCAGTGAAGTTTTGGGGGGGGGCGCCGGGGAGCTGTTTTTT.

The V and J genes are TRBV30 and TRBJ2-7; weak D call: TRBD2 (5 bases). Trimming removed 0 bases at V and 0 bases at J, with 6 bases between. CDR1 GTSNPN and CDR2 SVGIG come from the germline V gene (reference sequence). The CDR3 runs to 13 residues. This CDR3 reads CAWSVGVSYEQYF. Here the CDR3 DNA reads TGTGCCTGGAGTGTGGGAGTCTCCTACGAGCAGTACTTC. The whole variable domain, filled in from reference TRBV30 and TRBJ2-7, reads SQTIHQWPATLVQPVGSPLSLECTVEGTSNPNLYWYRQAAGRGLQLLFYSVGIGQISSEVPQNLSASRPQDRQFILSSKKLLLSDSGFYLCAWSVGVSYEQYFGPGTRLTVT.